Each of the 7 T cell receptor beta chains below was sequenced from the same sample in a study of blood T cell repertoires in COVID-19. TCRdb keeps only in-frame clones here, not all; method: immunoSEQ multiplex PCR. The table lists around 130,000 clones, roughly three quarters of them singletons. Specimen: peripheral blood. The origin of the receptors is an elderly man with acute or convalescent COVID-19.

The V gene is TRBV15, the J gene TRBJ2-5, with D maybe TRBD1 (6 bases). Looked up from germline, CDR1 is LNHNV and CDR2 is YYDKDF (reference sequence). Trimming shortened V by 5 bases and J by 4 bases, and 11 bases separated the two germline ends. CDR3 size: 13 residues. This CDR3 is CATSPRQAETQYF. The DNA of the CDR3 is TGTGCCACCAGCCCCCGACAGGCAGAGACCCAGTACTTC.

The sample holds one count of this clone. Here the CDR3 DNA reads TGTGCCAGCAGTCGGACAGGGGAGGACGAGCAGTACTTC. Translation gives CASSRTGEDEQYF. The genes are TRBV12-3 or TRBV12-4 and TRBJ2-7; 9 bases are a match to TRBD1. Trimming took 5 bases from V and 5 from J; bases not matched to a gene: 4. The CDR3 consists of 13 residues.

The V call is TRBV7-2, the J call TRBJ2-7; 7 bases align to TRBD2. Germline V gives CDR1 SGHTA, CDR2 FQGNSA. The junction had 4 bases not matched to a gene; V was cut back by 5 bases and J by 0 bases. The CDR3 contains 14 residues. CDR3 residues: CASSAGTTSYEQYF. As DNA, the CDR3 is TGTGCCAGCAGCGCCGGGACTACCTCCTACGAGCAGTACTTC.

CDR3 bases: TGCAGTGCTAACGACGGGGTCGGAGCTTTCTTT. Residues: CSANDGVGAFF. The chain uses TRBV20-1 and TRBJ1-1, with D unclear. Germline loops: CDR1 DFQATT, CDR2 SNEGSKA (reference sequence). CDR3 length: 11 amino acids. Trimming removed 4 bases at V and 10 bases at J, with 13 bases between.

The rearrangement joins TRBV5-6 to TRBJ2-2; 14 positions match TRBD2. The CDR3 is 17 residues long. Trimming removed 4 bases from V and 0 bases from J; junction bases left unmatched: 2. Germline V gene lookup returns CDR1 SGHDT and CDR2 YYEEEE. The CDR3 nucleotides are TGTGCCAGCAGCGGGACTAGCGGGAGAACGAACACCGGGGAGCTGTTTTTT. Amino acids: CASSGTSGRTNTGELFF. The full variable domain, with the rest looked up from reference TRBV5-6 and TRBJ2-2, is DAGVTQSPTHLIKTRGQQVTLRCSPKSGHDTVSWYQQALGQGPQFIFQYYEEEERQRGNFPDRFSGHQFPNYSSELNVNALLLGDSALYLCASSGTSGRTNTGELFFGEGSRLTVL.

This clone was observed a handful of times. The CDR3, as DNA: TGTGCCAGCTCACCACCTGCAGGGCGAGATACGCAGTATTTT. Translating it yields CASSPPAGRDTQYF. This chain uses TRBV18 with TRBJ2-3; D may be TRBD1 (5 bases). The V gene's germline CDR1 is KGHSH and CDR2 LQKENI. The length of the CDR3 is 14 residues. The ends were cut back, 0 bases at V and 5 bases at J, with 9 bases in the middle.

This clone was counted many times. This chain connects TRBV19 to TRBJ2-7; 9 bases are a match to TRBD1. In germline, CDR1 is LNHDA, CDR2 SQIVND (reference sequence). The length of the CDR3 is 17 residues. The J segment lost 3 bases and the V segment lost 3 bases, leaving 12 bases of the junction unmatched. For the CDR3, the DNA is TGTGCCAGTAGTATGACCCGGACAGGGGAAAAGGACTACGAGCAGTACTTC. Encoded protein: CASSMTRTGEKDYEQYF.